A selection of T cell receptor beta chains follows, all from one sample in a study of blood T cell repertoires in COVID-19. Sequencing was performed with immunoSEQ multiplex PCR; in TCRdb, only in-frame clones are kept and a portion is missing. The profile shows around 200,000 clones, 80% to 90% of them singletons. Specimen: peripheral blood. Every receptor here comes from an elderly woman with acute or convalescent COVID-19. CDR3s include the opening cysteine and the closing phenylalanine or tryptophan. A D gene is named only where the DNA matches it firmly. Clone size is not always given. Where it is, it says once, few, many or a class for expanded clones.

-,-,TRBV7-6,CASSRSGVDYGYTF
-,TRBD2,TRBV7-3,CASSFWTSGYNEQFF
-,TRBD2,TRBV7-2,CASSSGLAGGLATDTQYF
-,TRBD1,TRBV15,CATSRGGADRENEKLFF
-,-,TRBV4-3,CASSRKTLARDTEAFF
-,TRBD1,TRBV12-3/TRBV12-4,CASSFTGGEQYF
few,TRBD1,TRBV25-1,CASSQGAIAEAFF
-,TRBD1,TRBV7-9,CASSKGQGEDYGYTF
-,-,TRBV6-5,CASSKDTSTDTQYF
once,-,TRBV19,CASSLGHGTEAFF
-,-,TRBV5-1,CASSFLSQGYTF
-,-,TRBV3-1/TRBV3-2,CASSQDPFGSKETQYF
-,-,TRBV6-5,CASSYTGTVVDTQYF
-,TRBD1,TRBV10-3,CAINGGGAPKAFF
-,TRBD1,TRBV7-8,CASSRYRDSYNEQFF
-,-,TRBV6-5,CASGRGSTDTQYF
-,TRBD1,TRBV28,CASSSPGQGSNEQYF
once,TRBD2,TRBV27,CASSRPPGTSGSSTIFF
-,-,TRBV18,CASSPLDSTDTQYF
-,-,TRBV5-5,CASSPGVLPGQPQHF
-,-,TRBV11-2,CASSPTDTGELFF
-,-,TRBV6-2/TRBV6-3,CASSYFRGARNEQYF
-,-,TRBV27,CASSPDNGLPGGYTF
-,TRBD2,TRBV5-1,CASSLGGRGYNEQFF
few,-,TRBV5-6,CASSLLNMVNEQFF
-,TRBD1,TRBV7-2,CASSPRQGVQPQHF
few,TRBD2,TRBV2,CASSELGREPDTQYF
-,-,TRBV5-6,CASSFRQGGQPQHF
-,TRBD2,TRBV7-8,CASILGRRGGVYEQYF
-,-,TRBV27,CASSVQVTNEQFF
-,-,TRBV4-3,CASSQAISTPYYGYTF
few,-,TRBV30,CAWSVLLGARGYTF
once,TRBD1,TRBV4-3,CASSPHPGTGWETQYF
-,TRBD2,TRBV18,CASSTSSAGGPGSSNEQFF
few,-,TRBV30,CAWEKAGNQPQHF
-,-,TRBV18,CASSPSGFNQPQHF
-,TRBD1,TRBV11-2,CASQRDRANTEAFF
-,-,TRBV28,CASSLWPQDDQPQHF
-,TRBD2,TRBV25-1,CASSSRGGGTGELFF
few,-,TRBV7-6,CASSLGGQSHQPQHF
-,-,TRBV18,CASSRTALANTGELFF
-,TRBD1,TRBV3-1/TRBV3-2,CASSQSGTGGGYTF
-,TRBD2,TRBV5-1,CASSLGLAGQETQYF
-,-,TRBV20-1,CSAAFPDKAFF
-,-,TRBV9,CASSAARGISYNEQFF
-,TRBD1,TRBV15,CATSREQGSYLKLFF
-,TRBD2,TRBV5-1,CASSLGLAGGLTYEQYF
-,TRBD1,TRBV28,CASRRQGSYEQYF
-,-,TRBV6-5,CASSYSQGYEQYF
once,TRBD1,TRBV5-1,CASSLFGDSSYNEQFF
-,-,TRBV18,CASSPYDVDSPLHF
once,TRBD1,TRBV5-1,CASSLAAGGLTGELFF
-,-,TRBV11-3,CASSLRGSTRATDTQYF